The 26 T cell receptor beta chains listed next were all sequenced from one sample in a study of blood T cell repertoires in COVID-19. Profiled with immunoSEQ multiplex PCR; TCRdb holds only in-frame clones, not every one. This sample has around 200,000 clones, with roughly 80% found just once. The sequencing sample was made of peripheral blood. The receptors shown here come from a woman between 35 and 50 years old with COVID-19, enrolled during active disease.

The chain recombines TRBV5-4 with TRBJ1-2; 9 positions agree with TRBD1. This CDR3 has 14 amino acids. With 4 bases clipped from V and 3 bases from J, the junction kept 4 bases outside the gene matches. CDR1 is SGHNT, CDR2 YYREEE, per germline (reference sequence). The CDR3 here is CASSPGQGDYGYTF. CDR3 DNA: TGTGCCAGCAGCCCGGGACAGGGCGACTATGGCTACACCTTC.

The rearrangement uses TRBV21-1 and TRBJ2-7; no DNA check was done on the table's D call, TRBD1. TRBV21-1 is noted as a pseudogene. This CDR3 region has 13 residues. The CDR3 nucleotides are TGTGCCAGCAGCAGATACAGTCCCTACGAGCAGTACTTC. This sequence encodes CASSRYSPYEQYF.

The gene calls are TRBV9 and TRBJ2-3, with 7 bases aligning to TRBD2. The germline V gene encodes CDR1 SGDLS and CDR2 YYNGEE. V trimming: 6 bases; J trimming: 6 bases; junction bases outside the gene matches: 10. The CDR3 length is 14 residues. CDR3 amino acids: CASNVGGWLDTQYF. CDR3 DNA: TGTGCCAGCAACGTGGGAGGGTGGTTGGATACGCAGTATTTT.

This clone appeared a single time. The rearrangement joins TRBV7-9 to TRBJ1-2; TRBD1 agrees at 10 bases. The ends lost 5 bases at V and 7 bases at J; junction bases unmatched: 10. The CDR3 is 15 amino acids. The germline gives CDR1 SEHNR, CDR2 FQNEAQ (reference sequence). The CDR3 DNA is TGTGCCAGCAGCCGTGGGACAGGGGACAGCGGTGGCTACACCTTC. Translating it yields CASSRGTGDSGGYTF.

The chain employs TRBV2 and TRBJ2-1, with D possibly matching TRBD2 (6 bases). Germline CDR1 and CDR2: SNHLY and FYNNEI. V lost 6 bases to trimming and J lost 4 bases, with 13 bases between them. There are 14 residues in the CDR3. The chain's CDR3 is CASRERALYNEQFF. The CDR3 nucleotides are TGTGCCAGCAGGGAGCGGGCCCTATACAATGAGCAGTTCTTC.

This clone was observed a single time. V and J are TRBV14 and TRBJ2-7; D is perhaps TRBD1 (6 bases). The CDR3 is 14 residues long. The V end lost 3 bases, the J end lost 4 bases, and 13 bases lay between the germline ends. Germline V CDR1 and CDR2: SGHDN, FVKESK. DNA for the CDR3: TGTGCCAGCAGCCACGGGGACACGTTATACGAGCAGTACTTC. It is translated as CASSHGDTLYEQYF.

This clone was found a few times. CDR3 nucleotides: TGTGCCAGCAGGCACGCGGGAAGAGGGAGTCACGAGCAGTACTTC. This translates into CASRHAGRGSHEQYF. This chain uses TRBV6-5 with TRBJ2-7, with D tentatively TRBD2 (6 bases). The V end lost 6 bases, the J end lost 5 bases, and 20 bases lay between the germline ends. The CDR3 sequence is 15 residues long. CDR1 and CDR2 (germline): MNHEY, SVGAGI.

The chain has TRBV4-3 and TRBJ2-3; 8 nucleotides match TRBD1. V trimming: 4 bases; J trimming: 0 bases; junction bases outside the gene matches: 9. The germline CDR1 and CDR2 sequences are LGHNA and YSLEER. This CDR3 is built from 17 residues. The CDR3 protein is CASSLQGAITSTDTQYF. DNA for the CDR3: TGCGCCAGCAGCCTGCAGGGGGCCATTACTAGCACAGATACGCAGTATTTT.

This CDR3 is CASSPHRIAGRRVNQPQHF. CDR3 in DNA: TGTGCCAGCAGCCCCCATCGGATCGCCGGCCGCCGGGTGAATCAGCCCCAGCATTTT. The V call is TRBV7-8, the J call TRBJ1-5; D is undetermined. Trimming removed 5 bases at V and 4 bases at J, with 27 bases between. This CDR3 has 19 amino acids. The V gene's germline CDR1 is SGHVS and CDR2 FQNEAQ.

The chain joins TRBV18 to TRBJ2-2, with D tentatively TRBD1 (5 bases). CDR3 size: 14 residues. V was trimmed by 3 bases and J by 6 bases, leaving 11 bases between them. Germline lookup yields CDR1 KGHSH and CDR2 LQKENI. The CDR3 protein is CASSPKWGPGELFF. DNA of the CDR3: TGTGCCAGCTCACCGAAATGGGGCCCCGGGGAGCTGTTTTTT. The variable domain in full, with the rest retrieved from reference TRBV18 and TRBJ2-2, is NAGVMQNPRHLVRRRGQEARLRCSPMKGHSHVYWYRQLPEEGLKFMVYLQKENIIDESGMPKERFSAEFPKEGPSILRIQQVVRGDSAAYFCASSPKWGPGELFFGEGSRLTVL.

The chain combines TRBV5-4 with TRBJ1-3; D not resolved. The length of the CDR3 is 14 residues. V gave up 3 bases and J gave up 4 bases, with 11 bases separating them. Germline CDR1 and CDR2: SGHNT and YYREEE (reference sequence). The CDR3 loop is CASSSRDRGNTIYF. The CDR3 DNA sequence: TGTGCCAGCAGCTCCCGAGATCGAGGAAACACCATATATTTT. Based on the CDR3 plus reference TRBV5-4 and TRBJ1-3, the full variable domain is ETGVTQSPTHLIKTRGQQVTLRCSSQSGHNTVSWYQQALGQGPQFIFQYYREEENGRGNFPPRFSGLQFPNYSSELNVNALELDDSALYLCASSSRDRGNTIYFGEGSWLTVV.

The genes are TRBV30 and TRBJ2-1; D may be TRBD2 (5 bases). The length of the CDR3 is 14 residues. Germline V gives CDR1 GTSNPN, CDR2 SVGIG (reference sequence). V was trimmed by 0 bases and J by 7 bases, leaving 13 bases between them. CDR3 nucleotide sequence: TGTGCCTGGAGTGTTGGGAGTAGCAAGAATGAGCAGTTCTTC. Protein: CAWSVGSSKNEQFF.

J is TRBJ1-3 and V is TRBV15, with D maybe TRBD1 (5 bases). The CDR3 is 15 residues long. Trimming removed 3 bases at V and 0 bases at J, with 9 bases between. The V gene's germline CDR1 is LNHNV and CDR2 YYDKDF (reference sequence). CDR3 nucleotides: TGTGCCACCAGCAGTCAGGGAGGCTCTGGAAACACCATATATTTT. It specifies CATSSQGGSGNTIYF. Full variable domain (missing parts from reference TRBV15 and TRBJ1-3): DAMVIQNPRYQVTQFGKPVTLSCSQTLNHNVMYWYQQKSSQAPKLLFHYYDKDFNNEADTPDNFQSRRPNTSFCFLDIRSPGLGDTAMYLCATSSQGGSGNTIYFGEGSWLTVV.

This clone was counted between two and nine times. The chain couples TRBV5-1 to TRBJ1-1; D is perhaps TRBD1 (5 bases). V was clipped by 2 bases and J by 7 bases, with 15 bases between them. CDR1 SGHRS and CDR2 YFSETQ come from the germline V gene. The CDR3 sequence is 14 residues long. For the CDR3, the DNA is TGCGCCAGCAGCTTTGGAGGGGAGCGAATTGAAGCTTTCTTT. The encoded protein is CASSFGGERIEAFF.

The rearrangement uses TRBV9 and TRBJ2-1; 10 nucleotides match TRBD2. From germline, CDR1 is SGDLS and CDR2 YYNGEE. Trimming cost V 0 bases and J 7 bases; bases outside gene matches: 7. The CDR3 loop spans 16 amino acids. The CDR3 DNA is TGTGCCAGCAGCGTAGTTGGTAGCGGGGGGTCGAATGAGCAGTTCTTC. The encoded protein is CASSVVGSGGSNEQFF.

The V gene is TRBV5-5, the J gene TRBJ1-2, with D perhaps matching TRBD1 (5 bases). CDR1 is SGHKS and CDR2 is YYEKEE in the germline V gene (reference sequence). Trimming took off 0 bases at V and 2 bases at J, with 23 bases between the two ends. The CDR3 loop spans 19 amino acids. DNA for the CDR3: TGTGCCAGCAGCTTGGGCCCAGGGACGGGAGCTACCATCAACTATGGCTACACCTTC. It specifies CASSLGPGTGATINYGYTF.

This clone has only one observation. The chain is built from TRBV4-3 and TRBJ2-1; TRBD1 might be the D (5 bases). V dropped 5 bases and J dropped 3 bases, with 14 bases sitting between them. CDR3 length: 15 residues. The germline gives CDR1 LGHNA, CDR2 YSLEER. CDR3 bases: TGCGCCAGCAGCGAACGGACACAACACTACAATGAGCAGTTCTTC. Translating it yields CASSERTQHYNEQFF.

The chain recombines TRBV6-5 with TRBJ2-5; 11 nucleotides align to TRBD2. CDR1 is MNHEY, CDR2 SVGAGI, per germline. CDR3 length: 15 residues. The junction had 7 bases not matched to a gene; V was cut back by 5 bases and J by 5 bases. The CDR3 is CASSPVTSGDETQYF. CDR3 DNA: TGTGCCAGCAGTCCTGTGACTAGCGGGGACGAGACCCAGTACTTC.

This chain uses TRBV11-2 with TRBJ2-2, with a possible D match to TRBD1 (6 bases). Trimming left V 7 bases short and J 0 bases short, with 12 bases between. Germline lookup yields CDR1 SGHAT and CDR2 FQNNGV. The CDR3 sequence is 15 residues long. The CDR3 nucleotides read TGTGCCAGCACCGATCGGACAGCGAACACCGGGGAGCTGTTTTTT. Translation gives CASTDRTANTGELFF.

The chain uses TRBV4-1 and TRBJ1-6; 9 bases map to TRBD1. Trimming at V came to 4 bases and at J to 1 base, leaving 8 bases not matched to a gene. The CDR3 is 18 residues long. Germline-derived CDR1 and CDR2 are MGHRA and YSYEKL. CDR3 sequence reads: CASSLTLQGASYNSPLHF. CDR3 DNA sequence: TGCGCCAGCAGCCTAACATTACAGGGGGCTTCCTATAATTCACCCCTCCACTTT.

This chain connects TRBV4-3 to TRBJ2-3; D might be TRBD2 (5 bases). Deletions cut 5 bases from V and 1 base from J, with 10 bases between. CDR1 LGHNA and CDR2 YSLEER come from the germline V gene. The CDR3 sequence is 14 residues long. CDR3 in amino acids: CASSSLGGTDTQYF. The CDR3 bases are TGCGCCAGCAGCTCTCTCGGGGGCACAGATACGCAGTATTTT.

J is TRBJ2-5 and V is TRBV7-2; 9 nucleotides match TRBD1. The junction had 10 bases not matched to a gene; V was cut back by 7 bases and J by 4 bases. This CDR3 contains 15 residues. CDR1 and CDR2 (germline): SGHTA, FQGNSA. In DNA, the CDR3 is TGTGCCAGCAAGGACAGGGGAAGTTTAGGAGAGACCCAGTACTTC. Encoded protein: CASKDRGSLGETQYF.

This chain uses TRBV4-3 with TRBJ2-4; 11 bases map to TRBD2. CDR1 is LGHNA, CDR2 YSLEER, per germline. This CDR3 is built from 17 residues. J lost 6 bases, V lost 4 bases, and 11 bases had no gene match. In DNA form, the CDR3 reads TGCGCCAGCAGCCTTCTTCATAGCGGGGGGGAGAGAAACATTCAGTACTTC. This sequence encodes CASSLLHSGGERNIQYF.

This clone was detected a few times. The chain has TRBV5-1 and TRBJ2-2; 7 bases map to TRBD1. This CDR3 region has 14 residues. Germline-derived CDR1 and CDR2 are SGHRS and YFSETQ. Trimming removed 4 bases from V and 7 bases from J; junction bases left unmatched: 7. DNA of the CDR3: TGCGCCAGCAGCGTAGGGACAGAGGGCGGGGAGCTGTTTTTT. This gives the protein CASSVGTEGGELFF.

The rearrangement joins TRBV9 to TRBJ2-3; 10 bases match TRBD2. Germline CDR1 is SGDLS and CDR2 is YYNGEE. The V segment lost 0 bases and the J segment 5 bases; nucleotides outside the gene matches: 6. CDR3 length: 16 residues. The CDR3, as DNA: TGTGCCAGCAGCGTAGCAAGCGGGGGGGCCAAAGATACGCAGTATTTT. As protein: CASSVASGGAKDTQYF. Using reference TRBV9 and TRBJ2-3 for the parts outside the CDR3, the full variable domain is DSGVTQTPKHLITATGQRVTLRCSPRSGDLSVYWYQQSLDQGLQFLIQYYNGEERAKGNILERFSAQQFPDLHSELNLSSLELGDSALYFCASSVASGGAKDTQYFGPGTRLTVL.

This chain connects TRBV29-1 to TRBJ1-2; 7 positions agree with TRBD1. CDR1 and CDR2 (germline): SQVTM, ANQGSEA. V gave up 7 bases and J gave up 7 bases; unmatched junction bases: 15. The length of the CDR3 is 14 residues. The CDR3: CSAIKMTGPGGYTF. CDR3 sequence (DNA): TGCAGCGCCATAAAGATGACAGGGCCCGGTGGCTACACCTTC.